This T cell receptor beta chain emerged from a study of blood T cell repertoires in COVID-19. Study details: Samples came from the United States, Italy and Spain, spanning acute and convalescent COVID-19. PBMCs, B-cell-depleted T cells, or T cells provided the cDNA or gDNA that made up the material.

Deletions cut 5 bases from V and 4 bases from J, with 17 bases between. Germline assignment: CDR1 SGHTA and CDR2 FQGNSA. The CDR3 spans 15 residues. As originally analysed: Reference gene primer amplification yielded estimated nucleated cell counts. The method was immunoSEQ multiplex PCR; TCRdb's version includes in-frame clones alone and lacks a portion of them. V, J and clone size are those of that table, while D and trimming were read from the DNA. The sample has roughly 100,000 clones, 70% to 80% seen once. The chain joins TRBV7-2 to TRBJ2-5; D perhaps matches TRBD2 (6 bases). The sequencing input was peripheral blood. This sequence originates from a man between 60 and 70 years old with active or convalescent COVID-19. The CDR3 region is CASSRGTPQGETQYF. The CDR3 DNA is TGTGCCAGCAGCCGCGGGACTCCCCAGGGAGAGACCCAGTACTTC.